Listed below are T cell receptor beta chains from one sample, sequenced in a study of blood T cell repertoires in COVID-19. Clones were sequenced by immunoSEQ multiplex PCR, and TCRdb holds only the in-frame ones, with some missing. Of about 340,000 clones listed, about 86% are singletons. The sequenced sample was PBMCs or T cells enriched from blood (not recorded which). These receptors all come from a woman aged 40 to 50 with acute COVID-19. Each CDR3 is given with its conserved first and last residue. Fields, in order: D gene, J gene, clone size, V gene, CDR3 protein, CDR3 DNA. D genes are given only for firm matches. Size is omitted from some rows. Given values are once, few, many or a class for expanded clones.

>-|TRBJ2-1|-|TRBV7-6
CASSLVALSYNEQFF
TGTGCCAGCAGCTTAGTAGCTCTCTCCTACAATGAGCAGTTCTTC
>TRBD1|TRBJ1-5|-|TRBV28
CASSLSAGGRYQPQHF
TGTGCCAGCAGTTTATCGGCAGGGGGCAGATATCAGCCCCAGCATTTT
>-|TRBJ1-3|-|TRBV18
CASSVDSSGNTIYF
TGTGCCAGCTCCGTGGACAGCTCTGGAAACACCATATATTTT
>-|TRBJ1-1|-|TRBV28
CASNSKSTALGNTEAFF
TGTGCCAGCAACTCAAAAAGTACTGCCCTCGGGAACACTGAAGCTTTCTTT
>-|TRBJ2-7|-|TRBV5-1
CASRPTSGVEQYF
TGCGCCAGCAGACCGACCTCAGGGGTCGAGCAGTACTTC
>-|TRBJ1-1|-|TRBV14
CASGRQVNTEAFF
TGTGCCAGCGGTAGACAGGTAAACACTGAAGCTTTCTTT
>TRBD2|TRBJ2-1|-|TRBV5-1
CASSVGLAHNEQFF
TGCGCCAGCAGCGTAGGACTAGCGCATAATGAGCAGTTCTTC
>TRBD1|TRBJ1-3|-|TRBV2
CASSATGASDTIYF
TGTGCCAGCAGCGCAACAGGGGCTTCGGACACCATATATTTT
>-|TRBJ1-2|-|TRBV7-2
CASSLAVPTGYYGYTF
TGTGCCAGCAGCTTAGCGGTCCCCACAGGGTATTACGGCTACACCTTC
>-|TRBJ2-1|-|TRBV9
CASSVGAGSYNEQFF
TGTGCCAGCAGCGTAGGAGCGGGCTCCTACAATGAGCAGTTCTTC
>TRBD2|TRBJ2-1|-|TRBV12-3/TRBV12-4
CASTWTSGSEQFF
TGTGCCAGCACCTGGACTAGCGGGAGTGAGCAGTTCTTC
>TRBD2|TRBJ2-3|-|TRBV6-1
CASSDHFRLAGGGGDTQYF
TGTGCCAGCAGTGACCACTTTCGCCTAGCGGGAGGGGGGGGAGATACGCAGTATTTT
>-|TRBJ1-6|-|TRBV29-1
CSVEGGVFGGSLHF
TGCAGCGTTGAAGGCGGAGTCTTTGGAGGATCCCTCCACTTT
>-|TRBJ1-1|-|TRBV14
CASSQEAGAKYTEAFF
TGTGCCAGCAGCCAAGAGGCGGGGGCTAAATACACTGAAGCTTTCTTT
>TRBD1|TRBJ1-1|-|TRBV7-9
CASRIGQANTEAFF
TGTGCCAGCAGGATCGGACAGGCGAACACTGAAGCTTTCTTT
>TRBD1|TRBJ2-5|-|TRBV4-2
CASSQWTGEETQYF
TGTGCCAGCAGCCAATGGACAGGGGAAGAGACCCAGTACTTC
>TRBD1|TRBJ2-3|few|TRBV7-9
CASSPGQDTDTQYF
TGTGCCAGCAGCCCAGGACAGGACACAGATACGCAGTATTTT
>TRBD1|TRBJ2-4|-|TRBV5-1
CASSLAPGGGKNIQYF
TGCGCCAGCAGCTTGGCCCCAGGGGGTGGCAAAAACATTCAGTACTTC
>TRBD1|TRBJ1-4|few|TRBV2
CASSLQGGNEKLFF
TGTGCCAGCAGTCTACAGGGGGGGAATGAAAAACTGTTTTTT
>TRBD1|TRBJ1-1|-|TRBV28
CASSLGQTVMNTEAFF
TGTGCCAGCAGTCTGGGACAGACCGTGATGAACACTGAAGCTTTCTTT
>-|TRBJ1-2|-|TRBV20-1
CRPARDNGYTF
TGCAGGCCCGCCAGGGATAATGGCTACACCTTC
>-|TRBJ2-3|-|TRBV25-1
CASSEAGLGKDTQYF
TGTGCCAGCAGTGAAGCGGGGTTGGGTAAAGATACGCAGTATTTT
>-|TRBJ1-1|-|TRBV7-9
CASSLGRTVNTEAFF
TGTGCCAGCAGCTTAGGCCGAACTGTCAACACTGAAGCTTTCTTT
>-|TRBJ2-7|-|TRBV5-1
CASSFLAGDYEQYF
TGCGCCAGCAGCTTTTTGGCAGGGGATTACGAGCAGTACTTC
>TRBD1|TRBJ2-2|once|TRBV7-2
CASSRPGQGAGELFF
TGTGCCAGCAGCCGCCCGGGGCAGGGGGCCGGGGAGCTGTTTTTT
>-|TRBJ1-1|-|TRBV11-2
CASSLAMTGNTEAFF
TGTGCCAGCAGCTTAGCTATGACGGGAAACACTGAAGCTTTCTTT
>-|TRBJ1-5|-|TRBV7-9
CASSSGLINQPQHF
TGTGCCAGCAGCTCAGGACTGATCAATCAGCCCCAGCATTTT
>-|TRBJ1-2|few|TRBV6-2/TRBV6-3
CASSYIQGYYGYTF
TGTGCCAGCAGTTATATACAGGGATACTATGGCTACACCTTC
>-|TRBJ2-5|-|TRBV2
CASAPEETQYF
TGTGCCAGTGCCCCGGAGGAGACCCAGTACTTC
>TRBD2|TRBJ2-7|-|TRBV6-6
CASSQPAHRLAGFHEQYF
TGTGCCAGCAGTCAACCAGCACATAGACTAGCGGGATTTCACGAGCAGTACTTC